The 5 T cell receptor beta chains presented below share a single source sample, sequenced in a study of blood T cell repertoires in COVID-19. Assay: immunoSEQ multiplex PCR; the TCRdb copy retains only in-frame clones and omits some. The profile shows a few hundred thousand clones, 65% to 85% of them singletons. The sample taken for sequencing was PBMCs or T cells enriched from blood (not recorded which). The receptors come from a woman aged 40 to 50 who had recovered from COVID-19.

This chain connects TRBV18 to TRBJ2-7, with 8 bases lining up with TRBD1. This CDR3 has 14 amino acids. The trim removed 5 bases at V and 3 bases at J, leaving 6 bases unmatched. In germline, CDR1 is KGHSH, CDR2 LQKENI. For the CDR3, the DNA is TGTGCCAGCTCATCGGACAGGGAGAACTACGAGCAGTACTTC. Translating gives CASSSDRENYEQYF.

The chain is built from TRBV27 and TRBJ1-5; 9 bases align to TRBD1. V was clipped by 5 bases and J by 4 bases; unmatched bases: 3. Germline CDR1 reads MNHEY; CDR2 reads SMNVEV (reference sequence). There are 14 residues in the CDR3. Here the CDR3 DNA reads TGTGCCAGCAGTCCCGGACAGGGGAATCAGCCCCAGCATTTT. This translates into CASSPGQGNQPQHF.

This chain connects TRBV18 to TRBJ1-6; a weak D match, TRBD1 (6 bases). The V gene's germline CDR1 is KGHSH and CDR2 LQKENI. This CDR3 is 14 amino acids long. Between the trimmed V and J ends, which lost 3 bases and 10 bases, there was a span of 13 bases. The CDR3 loop is CASSPSQGSSPLHF. CDR3 nucleotide sequence: TGTGCCAGCTCACCTTCGCAGGGGTCCTCACCCCTCCACTTT.

The rearrangement links TRBV6-1 to TRBJ2-7, with D unresolved. V was clipped by 2 bases and J by 4 bases, with 9 bases between them. The CDR3 is 13 amino acids. Germline CDR1 MNHNS, CDR2 SASEGT. The CDR3 nucleotides read TGTGCCAGCAGTGAAAACCCGGGTTACGAGCAGTACGTC. Its protein product is CASSENPGYEQYV.

The chain couples TRBV19 to TRBJ2-2; 9 bases match TRBD1. This CDR3 spans 16 amino acids. Germline-derived CDR1 and CDR2 are LNHDA and SQIVND (reference sequence). V shed 3 bases, J shed 1 base, and the junction held 3 bases outside the gene matches. CDR3 loop: CASSIPTGGNTGELFF. The CDR3 DNA reads TGTGCCAGTAGTATCCCGACAGGGGGGAACACCGGGGAGCTGTTTTTT.